This T cell receptor beta chain came from a study of T cell clonality in common variable immunodeficiency (dated by TCRdb to between 2015 and 2017). Here is what the overall study found, with its caveats: Even though DNA input was equal, the average per sample came to roughly 80,000 unique sequences for controls compared with roughly 30,000 for CVID samples. TCRbeta clonality was higher in CVID subjects than in healthy controls (t-test p = 0.018), and the increase was most characteristic of about a third of subjects. CVID subjects shared fewer TCRbeta clones with each other than healthy controls did (p < 0.0001). Fewer deletions and N-nucleotide insertions were reportedly observed in CVID TCRbeta sequences, and highly modified clones with 13 or more V deletions were reportedly absent from CVID TCRbeta sequences. Differences among patients in the CVID cohort limited the correlations between repertoire features and clinical complications. According to the authors, figuring out what caused the increased clonality in CVID would require sequencing the repertoires of T cell subpopulations.

Equivalent amounts of genomic DNA from CVID and control samples were used as sequencing input. For every sample, a 60 bp segment covering the rearranged TCRbeta CDR3 region was amplified and then sequenced. The immunoSEQ assay, a bias-corrected multiplex PCR combined with high-throughput sequencing, was used for TCRbeta amplification. The published analysis was carried out like this. Every unique nucleotide sequence counted as a clone and was annotated with V, D and J genes, copy number and frequency. Sequences were labeled productive if in frame, and non-productive if out of frame or containing stop codons. As previously described, clonality was computed from Shannon's entropy. The predicted amino acid sequences of productive clones were used to derive mean CDR3 Kyte-Doolittle hydropathy. Scaled V gene usage was hierarchically clustered using Manhattan distance and complete linkage with the R hclust function. Clone sharing by CDR3 amino acid sequence was assessed by resampling 12 repertoires per group over 100 rounds. Repertoires were searched for 60 to 80 published EBV-specific and around 240 published CMV-specific TCRbeta sequences. A couple of CVID samples yielding fewer than 10,000 sequences were excluded from analysis, leaving a few dozen CVID repertoires. Here the immuneACCESS table is served through TCRdb, limited to in-frame sequences with V and J called. Missing clones are a known gap in these copies; in checked studies unresolved V genes cover under half, and the rest lacks a known reason. V and J calls and clone size follow that table, whereas D and trimming were derived from the DNA. For this sample the table reports about 30,000 clones, with no clone seen just once. The ten top clones hold about an eighth of the sample.

From the germline V gene, CDR1 is SGHVS and CDR2 is FQNEAQ. Measured from the cysteine to the phenylalanine, the CDR3 is 16 residues long. The DNA covers only part of the CDR3, 39 bases in frame from base 1. From V the trimming removes 5 bases and from J it removes 2 bases, while the gene matches leave 5 bases of the junction unaccounted for. In this sample, this clone turned up many times. Its binding antigen is unknown. The read ends 3 residues before the CDR3 terminus; that terminus is restored from the germline J gene. Both CVID patients and healthy controls were predominantly of Caucasian heritage. Heparinized peripheral whole blood samples of about 4.5 to 9 ml were collected from each donor. Genomic DNA from adults with common variable immune deficiency (CVID) and from healthy adult controls was used to sequence TCRbeta CDR3 repertoires. The control group comprised some 22 healthy adult volunteers, roughly 12 female and roughly ten male, aged about 23 to 75 years with a mean age of around 37. To isolate peripheral blood mononuclear cells, diluted blood was subjected to density centrifugation over Hypaque 1077 or Ficoll-Paque. Genomic DNA was extracted from unsorted mononuclear cells by Qiagen column purification or by a centrifugation-based method.

The receptor was isolated from a person aged 18 to 70 in good health. Sequenced: peripheral blood mononuclear cells. The sequence links TRBV7-8 to TRBJ2-5; 13 central nucleotides agree with TRBD2. For the CDR3, the sequence is CASSPRTSGGQETQYF. The part of the CDR3 DNA that was read is TGTGCCAGCAGCCCCCGGACTAGCGGGGGTCAAGAGACC.